The source of this TCR beta chain is a study of blood T cell repertoires in COVID-19. Study in general: The origin of the acute and convalescent COVID-19 samples was the United States, Italy and Spain.

The authors' processing: Scientists estimated how many nucleated cells there were by amplifying reference gene primers. The data were produced by immunoSEQ multiplex PCR, yet TCRdb's version contains in-frame clones alone and is incomplete. V and J calls and clone size are given by that table; D and trimming were obtained from the DNA. The sample holds some 180,000 clones, 81% seen once. Trimming removed 1 base at V and 5 bases at J, with 21 bases between. Germline V gene lookup returns CDR1 SGHTS and CDR2 YDEGEE. This CDR3 comprises 17 residues. J is TRBJ2-5 and V is TRBV5-8, with D perhaps matching TRBD2 (6 bases). This TCR was sampled from a woman in her thirties or forties with COVID-19, enrolled during active disease. What was sequenced was peripheral blood. The CDR3 loop is CASSLIRDFPLVETQYF. The CDR3, as DNA: TGTGCCAGCAGCTTGATACGGGACTTCCCTCTCGTGGAGACCCAGTACTTC.